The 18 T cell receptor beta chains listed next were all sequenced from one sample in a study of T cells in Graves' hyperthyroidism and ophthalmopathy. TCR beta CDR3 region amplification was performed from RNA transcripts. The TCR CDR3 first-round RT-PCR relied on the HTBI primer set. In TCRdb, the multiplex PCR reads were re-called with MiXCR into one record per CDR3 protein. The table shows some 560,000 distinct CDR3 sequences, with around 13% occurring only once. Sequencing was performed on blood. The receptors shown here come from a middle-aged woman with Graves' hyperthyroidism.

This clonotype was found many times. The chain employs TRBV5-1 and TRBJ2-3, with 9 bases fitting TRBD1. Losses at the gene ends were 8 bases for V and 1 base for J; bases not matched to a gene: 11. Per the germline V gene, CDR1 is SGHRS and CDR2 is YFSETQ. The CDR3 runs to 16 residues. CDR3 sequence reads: CARPNKGQGRTDTQYF. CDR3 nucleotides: TGCGCCAGGCCAAACAAGGGACAGGGCCGCACAGATACGCAGTATTTT.

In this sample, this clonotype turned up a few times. The CDR3 nucleotides read TGTGCTAGTGGTTCTGACAGGGCTTACACCGGGGAGCTGTTTTTT. Translating it yields CASGSDRAYTGELFF. The J gene is TRBJ2-2, the V gene TRBV12-5, with 7 bases matching TRBD1. Germline-derived CDR1 and CDR2 are LGHNT and FRNRAP. This CDR3 is built from 15 residues. The V segment lost 4 bases and the J segment 3 bases; nucleotides outside the gene matches: 5.

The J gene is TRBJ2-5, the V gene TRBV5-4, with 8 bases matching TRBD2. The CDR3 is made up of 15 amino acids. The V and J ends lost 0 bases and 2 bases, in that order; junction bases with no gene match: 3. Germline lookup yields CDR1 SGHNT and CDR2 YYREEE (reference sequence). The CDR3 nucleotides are TGTGCCAGCAGCTTGGCGCGGGAGGTTCAAGAGACCCAGTACTTC. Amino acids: CASSLAREVQETQYF.

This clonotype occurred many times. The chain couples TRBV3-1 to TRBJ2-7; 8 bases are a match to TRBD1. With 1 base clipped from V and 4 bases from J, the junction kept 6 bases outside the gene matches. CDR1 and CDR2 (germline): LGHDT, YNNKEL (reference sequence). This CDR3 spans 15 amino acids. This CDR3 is CASSQGQGSMYEQYF. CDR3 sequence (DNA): TGTGCCAGCAGCCAAGGACAGGGGTCTATGTACGAGCAGTACTTC.

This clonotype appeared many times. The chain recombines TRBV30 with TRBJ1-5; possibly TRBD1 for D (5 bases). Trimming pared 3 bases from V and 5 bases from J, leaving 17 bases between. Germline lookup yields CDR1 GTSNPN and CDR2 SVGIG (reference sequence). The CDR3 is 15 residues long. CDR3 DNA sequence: TGTGCCTGGAGCCAAGGGGCCGTCTCTGATCAGCCCCAGCATTTT. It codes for CAWSQGAVSDQPQHF.

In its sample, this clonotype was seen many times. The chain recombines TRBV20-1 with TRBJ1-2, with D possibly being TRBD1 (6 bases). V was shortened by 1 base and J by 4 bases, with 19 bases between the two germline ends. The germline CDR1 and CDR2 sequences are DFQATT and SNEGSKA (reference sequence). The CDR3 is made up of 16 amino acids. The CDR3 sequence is CSARAYTGGSLYGYTF. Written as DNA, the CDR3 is TGCAGTGCTAGAGCCTATACGGGGGGCAGCCTCTATGGCTACACCTTC.

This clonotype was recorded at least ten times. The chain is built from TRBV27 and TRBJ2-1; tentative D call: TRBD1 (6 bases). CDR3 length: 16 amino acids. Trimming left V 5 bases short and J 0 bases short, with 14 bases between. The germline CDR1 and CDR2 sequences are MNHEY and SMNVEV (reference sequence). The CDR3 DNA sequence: TGTGCCAGCAGTAGGACAGTTCTAAGCTCCTACAATGAGCAGTTCTTC. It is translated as CASSRTVLSSYNEQFF.

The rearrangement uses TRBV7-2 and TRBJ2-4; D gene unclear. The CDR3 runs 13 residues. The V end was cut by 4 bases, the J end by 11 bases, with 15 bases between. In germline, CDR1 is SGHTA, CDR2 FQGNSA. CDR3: CASSSRSLSVQYF. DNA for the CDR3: TGTGCCAGCAGCTCCCGGTCCCTTTCAGTTCAGTACTTC.

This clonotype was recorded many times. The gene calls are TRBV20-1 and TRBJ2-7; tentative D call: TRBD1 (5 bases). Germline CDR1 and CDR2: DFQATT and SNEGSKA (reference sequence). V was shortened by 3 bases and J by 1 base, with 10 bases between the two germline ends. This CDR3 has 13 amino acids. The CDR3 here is CSASNRISYEQYF. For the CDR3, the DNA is TGCAGTGCTAGTAACAGGATTTCCTACGAGCAGTACTTC.

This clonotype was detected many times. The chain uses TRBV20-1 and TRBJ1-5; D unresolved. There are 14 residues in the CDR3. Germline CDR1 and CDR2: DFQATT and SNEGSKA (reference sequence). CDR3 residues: CSPLPHIWEQPQHF. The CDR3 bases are TGCAGCCCACTCCCCCACATTTGGGAACAGCCCCAGCATTTT.

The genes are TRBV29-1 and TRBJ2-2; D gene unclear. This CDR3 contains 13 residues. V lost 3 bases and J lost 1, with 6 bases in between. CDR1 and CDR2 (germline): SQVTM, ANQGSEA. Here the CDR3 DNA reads TGCAGCGTTGATTATGGGAACACCGGGGAGCTGTTTTTT. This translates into CSVDYGNTGELFF.

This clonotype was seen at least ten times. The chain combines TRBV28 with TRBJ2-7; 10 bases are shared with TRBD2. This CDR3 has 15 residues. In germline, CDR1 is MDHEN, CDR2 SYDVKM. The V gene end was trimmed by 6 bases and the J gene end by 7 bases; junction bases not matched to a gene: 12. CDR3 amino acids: CASSLIAGGLQEQYF. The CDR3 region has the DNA TGTGCCAGCAGCCTAATAGCGGGAGGCCTCCAGGAGCAGTACTTC.

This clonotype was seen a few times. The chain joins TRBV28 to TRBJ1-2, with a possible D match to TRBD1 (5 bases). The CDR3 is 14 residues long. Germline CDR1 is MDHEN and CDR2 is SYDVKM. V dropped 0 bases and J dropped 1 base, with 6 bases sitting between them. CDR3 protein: CASSLWGDNYGYTF. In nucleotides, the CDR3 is TGTGCCAGCAGTTTATGGGGGGATAACTATGGCTACACCTTC.

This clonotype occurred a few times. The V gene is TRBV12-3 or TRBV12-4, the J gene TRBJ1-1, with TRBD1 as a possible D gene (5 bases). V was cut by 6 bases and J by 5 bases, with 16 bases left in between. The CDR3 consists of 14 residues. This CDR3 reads CASSPQRGGTEAFF. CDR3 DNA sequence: TGTGCCAGCAGCCCCCAAAGGGGAGGAACTGAAGCTTTCTTT.

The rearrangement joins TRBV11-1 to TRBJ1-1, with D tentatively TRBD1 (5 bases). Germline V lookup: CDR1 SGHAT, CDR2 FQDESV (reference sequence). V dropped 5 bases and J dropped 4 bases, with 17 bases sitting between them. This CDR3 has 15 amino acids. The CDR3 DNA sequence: TGTGCCAGCAGCCCGGGGGGTTGGCACCTCACTGAAGCTTTCTTT. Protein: CASSPGGWHLTEAFF. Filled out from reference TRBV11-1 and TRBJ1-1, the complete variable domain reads EAEVAQSPRYKITEKSQAVAFWCDPISGHATLYWYRQILGQGPELLVQFQDESVVDDSQLPKDRFSAERLKGVDSTLKIQPAELGDSAMYLCASSPGGWHLTEAFFGQGTRLTVV.

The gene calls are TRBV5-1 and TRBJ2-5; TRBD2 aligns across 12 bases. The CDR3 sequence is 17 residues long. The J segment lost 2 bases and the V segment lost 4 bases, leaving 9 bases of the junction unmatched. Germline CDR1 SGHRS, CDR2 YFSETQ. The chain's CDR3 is CASSLTSGLAGQETQYF. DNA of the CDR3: TGCGCCAGCAGCCTAACGTCTGGACTAGCGGGACAAGAGACCCAGTACTTC.

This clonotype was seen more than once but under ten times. The CDR3 spells CASSYRAGEFREQFF. CDR3 sequence (DNA): TGTGCCAGCAGTTACAGAGCGGGAGAGTTTCGGGAGCAGTTCTTC. The chain is built from TRBV6-2 or TRBV6-3 and TRBJ2-1; the match to TRBD2 covers 8 bases. J was trimmed by 10 bases and V by 2 bases; bases with no gene match: 10. Per germline, CDR1 MNHEY and CDR2 SVGEGT. The CDR3 consists of 15 residues.

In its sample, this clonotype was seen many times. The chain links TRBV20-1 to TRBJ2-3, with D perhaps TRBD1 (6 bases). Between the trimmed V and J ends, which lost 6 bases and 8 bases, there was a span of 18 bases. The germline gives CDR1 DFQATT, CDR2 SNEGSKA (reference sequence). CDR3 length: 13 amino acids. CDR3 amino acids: CSAAGTISATQYF. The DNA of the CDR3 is TGCAGTGCCGCCGGGACAATAAGTGCTACGCAGTATTTT.